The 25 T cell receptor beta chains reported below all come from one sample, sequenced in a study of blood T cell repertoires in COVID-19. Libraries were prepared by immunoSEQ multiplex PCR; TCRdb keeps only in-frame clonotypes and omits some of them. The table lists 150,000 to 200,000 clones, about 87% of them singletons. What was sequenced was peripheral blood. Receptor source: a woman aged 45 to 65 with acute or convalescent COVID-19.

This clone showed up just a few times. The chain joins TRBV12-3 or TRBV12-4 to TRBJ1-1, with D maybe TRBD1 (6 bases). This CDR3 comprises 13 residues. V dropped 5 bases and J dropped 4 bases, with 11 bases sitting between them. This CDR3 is CASSKGGPTEAFF. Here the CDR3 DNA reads TGTGCCAGCAGTAAAGGGGGTCCCACTGAAGCTTTCTTT.

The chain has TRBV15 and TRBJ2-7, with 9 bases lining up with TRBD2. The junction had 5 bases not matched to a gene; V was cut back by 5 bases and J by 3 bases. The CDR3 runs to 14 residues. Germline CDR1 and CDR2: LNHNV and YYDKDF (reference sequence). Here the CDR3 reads CATSPRLAVYEQYF. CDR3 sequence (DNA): TGTGCCACCAGCCCAAGACTAGCGGTCTACGAGCAGTACTTC.

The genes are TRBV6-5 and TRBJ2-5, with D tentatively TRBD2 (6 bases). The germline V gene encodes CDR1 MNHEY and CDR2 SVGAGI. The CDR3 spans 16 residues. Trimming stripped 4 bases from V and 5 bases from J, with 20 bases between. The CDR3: CASSSVLALGVETQYF. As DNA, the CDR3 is TGTGCCAGCAGTTCAGTCCTAGCGTTGGGAGTGGAGACCCAGTACTTC.

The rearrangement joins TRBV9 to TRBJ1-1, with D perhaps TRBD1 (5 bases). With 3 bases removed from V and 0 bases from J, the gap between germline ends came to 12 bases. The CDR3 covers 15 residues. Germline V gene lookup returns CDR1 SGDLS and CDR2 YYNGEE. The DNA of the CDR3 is TGTGCCAGCAGCGGGGGGGACGGTCTGAACACTGAAGCTTTCTTT. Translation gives CASSGGDGLNTEAFF. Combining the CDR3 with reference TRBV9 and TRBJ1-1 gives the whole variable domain DSGVTQTPKHLITATGQRVTLRCSPRSGDLSVYWYQQSLDQGLQFLIQYYNGEERAKGNILERFSAQQFPDLHSELNLSSLELGDSALYFCASSGGDGLNTEAFFGQGTRLTVV.

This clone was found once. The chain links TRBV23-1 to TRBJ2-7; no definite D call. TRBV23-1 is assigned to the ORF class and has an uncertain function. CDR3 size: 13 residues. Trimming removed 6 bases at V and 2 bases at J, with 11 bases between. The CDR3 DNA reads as TGCGCCAGCAGCAAAAACGACACCTACGAGCAGTACTTC. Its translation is CASSKNDTYEQYF.

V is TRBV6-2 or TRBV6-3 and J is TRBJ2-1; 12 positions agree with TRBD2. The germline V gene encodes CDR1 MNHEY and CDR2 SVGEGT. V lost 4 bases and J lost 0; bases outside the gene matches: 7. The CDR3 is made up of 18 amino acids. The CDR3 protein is CASSSAKTSGSSYNEQFF. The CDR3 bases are TGTGCCAGCAGTTCCGCCAAGACTAGCGGGAGCTCCTACAATGAGCAGTTCTTC.

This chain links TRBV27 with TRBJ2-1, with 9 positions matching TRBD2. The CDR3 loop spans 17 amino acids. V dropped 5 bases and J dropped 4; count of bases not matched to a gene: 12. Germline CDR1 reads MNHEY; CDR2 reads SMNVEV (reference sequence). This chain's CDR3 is CASSTSPGLALYNEQFF. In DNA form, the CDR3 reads TGTGCCAGCAGTACCTCCCCGGGACTAGCCCTATACAATGAGCAGTTCTTC.

DNA for the CDR3: TGTGCCAGCAGCCCGCCGGGACAATTCGGGCCGAGGAAAGCTTTCTTT. It yields the protein CASSPPGQFGPRKAFF. The chain couples TRBV14 to TRBJ1-1; D may be TRBD1 (6 bases). V lost 4 bases and J lost 9, with 24 bases in between. The CDR3 consists of 16 residues. Germline CDR1 is SGHDN and CDR2 is FVKESK.

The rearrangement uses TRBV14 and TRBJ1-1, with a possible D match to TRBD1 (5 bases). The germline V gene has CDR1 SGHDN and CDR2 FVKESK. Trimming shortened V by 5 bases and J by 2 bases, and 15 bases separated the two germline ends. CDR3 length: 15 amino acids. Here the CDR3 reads CASSFDGASNTEAFF. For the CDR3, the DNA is TGTGCCAGCAGCTTCGATGGGGCTTCAAACACTGAAGCTTTCTTT.

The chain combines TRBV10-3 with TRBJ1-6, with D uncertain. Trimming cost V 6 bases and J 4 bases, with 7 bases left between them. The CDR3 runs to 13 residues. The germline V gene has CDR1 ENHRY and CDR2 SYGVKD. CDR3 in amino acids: CAISSGYNSPLHF. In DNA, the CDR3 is TGTGCCATCAGCTCGGGGTATAATTCACCCCTCCACTTT.

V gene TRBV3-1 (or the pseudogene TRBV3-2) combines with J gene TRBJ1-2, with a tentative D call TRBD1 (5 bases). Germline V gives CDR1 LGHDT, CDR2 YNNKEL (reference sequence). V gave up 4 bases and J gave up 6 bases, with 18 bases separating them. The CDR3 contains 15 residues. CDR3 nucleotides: TGTGCCAGCAGCCCCGGGACGTTTAGCGGTCATGGCTACACCTTC. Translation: CASSPGTFSGHGYTF.

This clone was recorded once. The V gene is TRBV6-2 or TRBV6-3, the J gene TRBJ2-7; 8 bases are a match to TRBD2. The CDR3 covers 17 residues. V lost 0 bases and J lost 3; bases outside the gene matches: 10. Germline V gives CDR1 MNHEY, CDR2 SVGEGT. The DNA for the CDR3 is TGTGCCAGCAGTTACTCCGTCGGGACTAGAGTTAACTACGAGCAGTACTTC. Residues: CASSYSVGTRVNYEQYF.

The CDR3 sequence: CASRQGLAGTYEQYF. The CDR3, as DNA: TGTGCCAGCAGACAGGGACTAGCGGGCACCTACGAGCAGTACTTC. The V and J genes are TRBV6-5 and TRBJ2-7; 12 positions agree with TRBD2. The CDR3 length is 15 residues. CDR1 and CDR2 (germline): MNHEY, SVGAGI. The trim removed 6 bases at V and 2 bases at J, leaving 5 bases unmatched.

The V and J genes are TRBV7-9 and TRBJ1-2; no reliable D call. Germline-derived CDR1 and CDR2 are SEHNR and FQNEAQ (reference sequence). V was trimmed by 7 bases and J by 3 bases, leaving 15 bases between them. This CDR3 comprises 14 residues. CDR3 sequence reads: CASTPLGGHYGYTF. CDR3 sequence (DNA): TGTGCCAGCACCCCCTTGGGAGGGCACTATGGCTACACCTTC.

CDR3 nucleotide sequence: TGTGCCAGCAGTTTCCGCCTAGCGGGGGAGACCCAGTACTTC. It codes for CASSFRLAGETQYF. The chain is built from TRBV6-5 and TRBJ2-5; 9 nucleotides line up with TRBD2. Trimming removed 4 bases from V and 5 bases from J; junction bases left unmatched: 5. Germline lookup yields CDR1 MNHEY and CDR2 SVGAGI. CDR3 size: 14 residues.

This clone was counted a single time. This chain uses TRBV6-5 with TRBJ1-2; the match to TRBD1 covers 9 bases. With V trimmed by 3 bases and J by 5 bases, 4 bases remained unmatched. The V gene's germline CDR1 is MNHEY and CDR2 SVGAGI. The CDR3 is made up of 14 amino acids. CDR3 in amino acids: CASSYTGGAYGYTF. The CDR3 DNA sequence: TGTGCCAGCAGTTATACAGGGGGCGCTTATGGCTACACCTTC.

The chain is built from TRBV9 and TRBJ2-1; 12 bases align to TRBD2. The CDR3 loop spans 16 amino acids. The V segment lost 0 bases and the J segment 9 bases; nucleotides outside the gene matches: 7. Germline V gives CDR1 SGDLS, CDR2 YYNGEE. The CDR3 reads CASSVDPSGRVGEQFF. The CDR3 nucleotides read TGTGCCAGCAGCGTAGATCCTAGCGGGAGGGTAGGTGAGCAGTTCTTC.

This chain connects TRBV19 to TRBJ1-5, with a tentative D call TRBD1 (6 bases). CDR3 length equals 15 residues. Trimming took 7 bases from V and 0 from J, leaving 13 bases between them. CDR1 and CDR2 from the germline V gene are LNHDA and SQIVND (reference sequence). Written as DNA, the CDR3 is TGTGCCAGTAAAGAGAGGACAGTTAGCAATCAGCCCCAGCATTTT. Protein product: CASKERTVSNQPQHF.

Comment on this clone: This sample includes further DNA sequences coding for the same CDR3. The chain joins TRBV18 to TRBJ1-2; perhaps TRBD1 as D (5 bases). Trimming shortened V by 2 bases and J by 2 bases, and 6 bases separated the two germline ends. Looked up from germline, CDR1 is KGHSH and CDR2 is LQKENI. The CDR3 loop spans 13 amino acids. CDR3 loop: CASSPDRNYGYTF. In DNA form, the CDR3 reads TGTGCCAGCTCACCAGACAGAAACTATGGCTACACCTTC.

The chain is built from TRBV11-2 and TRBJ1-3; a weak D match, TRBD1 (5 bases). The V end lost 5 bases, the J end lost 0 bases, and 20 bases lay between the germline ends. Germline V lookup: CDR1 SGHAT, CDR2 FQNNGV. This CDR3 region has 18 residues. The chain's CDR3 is CASSPYPPGVRSGNTIYF. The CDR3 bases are TGTGCCAGCAGCCCCTATCCCCCGGGGGTCCGCTCTGGAAACACCATATATTTT.

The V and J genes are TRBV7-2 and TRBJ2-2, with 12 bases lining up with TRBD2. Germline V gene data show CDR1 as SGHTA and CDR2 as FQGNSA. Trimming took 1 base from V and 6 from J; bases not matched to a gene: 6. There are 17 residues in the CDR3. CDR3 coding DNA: TGTGCCAGCAGCTTAGAATTGGCTAGCGGGAGGGCCGGGGAGCTGTTTTTT. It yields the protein CASSLELASGRAGELFF.

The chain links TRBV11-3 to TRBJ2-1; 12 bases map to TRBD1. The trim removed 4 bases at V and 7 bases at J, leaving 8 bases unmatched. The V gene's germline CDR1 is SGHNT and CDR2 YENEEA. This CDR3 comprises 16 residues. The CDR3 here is CASSSRGTGGLNEQFF. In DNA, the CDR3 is TGTGCCAGCAGCTCCCGTGGGACAGGGGGCCTTAATGAGCAGTTCTTC.

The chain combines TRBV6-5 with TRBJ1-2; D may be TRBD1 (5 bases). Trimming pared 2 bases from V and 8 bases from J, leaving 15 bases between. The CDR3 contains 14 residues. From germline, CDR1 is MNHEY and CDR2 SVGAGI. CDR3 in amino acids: CASSYGSRDFGYTF. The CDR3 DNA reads TGTGCCAGCAGTTACGGCTCCAGGGATTTCGGCTACACCTTC.

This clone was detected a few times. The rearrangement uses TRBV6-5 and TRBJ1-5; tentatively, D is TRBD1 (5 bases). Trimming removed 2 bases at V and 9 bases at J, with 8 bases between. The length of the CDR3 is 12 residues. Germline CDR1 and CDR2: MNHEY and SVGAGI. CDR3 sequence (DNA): TGTGCCAGCAGTTACCGGGGGGGGCCCCAGCATTTT. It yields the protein CASSYRGGPQHF.

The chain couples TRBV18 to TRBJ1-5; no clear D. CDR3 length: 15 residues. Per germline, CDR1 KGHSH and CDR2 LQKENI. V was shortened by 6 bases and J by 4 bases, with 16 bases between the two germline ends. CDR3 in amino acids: CASSSNRGSNQPQHF. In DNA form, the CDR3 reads TGTGCCAGCTCGTCAAACCGGGGTTCGAATCAGCCCCAGCATTTT.